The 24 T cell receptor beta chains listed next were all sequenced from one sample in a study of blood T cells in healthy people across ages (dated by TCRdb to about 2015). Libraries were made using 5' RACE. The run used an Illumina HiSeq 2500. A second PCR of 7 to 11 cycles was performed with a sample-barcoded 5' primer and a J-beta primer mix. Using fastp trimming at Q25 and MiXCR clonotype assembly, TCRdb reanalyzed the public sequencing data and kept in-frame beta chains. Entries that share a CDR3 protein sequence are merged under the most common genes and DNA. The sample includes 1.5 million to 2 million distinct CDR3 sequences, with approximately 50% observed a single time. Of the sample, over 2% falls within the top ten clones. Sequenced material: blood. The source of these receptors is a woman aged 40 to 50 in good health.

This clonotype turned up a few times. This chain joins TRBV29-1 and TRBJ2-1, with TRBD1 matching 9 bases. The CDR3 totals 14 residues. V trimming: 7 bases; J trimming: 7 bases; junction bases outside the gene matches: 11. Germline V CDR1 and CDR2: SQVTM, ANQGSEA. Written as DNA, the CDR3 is TGCAGCGGAAGAACCGGGACAGGGAGGAATGAGCAGTTCTTC. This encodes CSGRTGTGRNEQFF.

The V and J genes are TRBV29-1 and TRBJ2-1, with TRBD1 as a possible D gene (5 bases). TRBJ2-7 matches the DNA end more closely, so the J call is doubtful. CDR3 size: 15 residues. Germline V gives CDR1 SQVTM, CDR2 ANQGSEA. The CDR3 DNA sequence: TGCAGCGTTGAAGGGGGCCGCGCCTCCTACAATGAGCAGTACTTC. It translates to CSVEGGRASYNEQYF.

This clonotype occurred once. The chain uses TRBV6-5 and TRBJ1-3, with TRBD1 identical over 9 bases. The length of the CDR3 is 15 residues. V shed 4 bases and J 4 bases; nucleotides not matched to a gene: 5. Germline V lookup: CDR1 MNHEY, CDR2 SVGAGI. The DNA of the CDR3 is TGTGCCAGCAGTTTCGGGACAGGGTACGGAAACACCATATATTTT. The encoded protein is CASSFGTGYGNTIYF.

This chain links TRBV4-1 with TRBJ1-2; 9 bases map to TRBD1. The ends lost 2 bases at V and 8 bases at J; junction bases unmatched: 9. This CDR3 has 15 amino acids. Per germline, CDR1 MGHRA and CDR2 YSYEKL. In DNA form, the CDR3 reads TGCGCCAGCAGCCAAAATCGGGACAGGGTCTTAGGCTACACCTTC. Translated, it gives CASSQNRDRVLGYTF.

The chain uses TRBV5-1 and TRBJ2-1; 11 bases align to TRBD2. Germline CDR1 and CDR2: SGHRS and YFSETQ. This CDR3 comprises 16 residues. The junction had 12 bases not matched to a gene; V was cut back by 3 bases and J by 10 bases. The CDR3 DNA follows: TGCGCCAGCAGCTCTGTAGGACTAGCGGGTCCCGGGGAGCAGTTCTTC. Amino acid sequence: CASSSVGLAGPGEQFF.

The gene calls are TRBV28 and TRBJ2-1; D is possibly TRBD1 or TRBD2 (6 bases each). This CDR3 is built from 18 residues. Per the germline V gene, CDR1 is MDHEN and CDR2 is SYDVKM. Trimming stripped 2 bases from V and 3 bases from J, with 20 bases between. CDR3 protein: CASSLGSRGRPFYNEQFF. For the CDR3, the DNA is TGTGCCAGCAGTTTAGGTTCGAGGGGGAGGCCCTTCTACAATGAGCAGTTCTTC.

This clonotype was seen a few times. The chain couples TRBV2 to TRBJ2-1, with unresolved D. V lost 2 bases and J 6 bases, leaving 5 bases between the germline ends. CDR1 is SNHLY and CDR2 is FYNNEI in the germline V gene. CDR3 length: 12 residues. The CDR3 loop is CASSERSNEQFF. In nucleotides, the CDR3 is TGTGCCAGCAGTGAACGTAGCAATGAGCAGTTCTTC.

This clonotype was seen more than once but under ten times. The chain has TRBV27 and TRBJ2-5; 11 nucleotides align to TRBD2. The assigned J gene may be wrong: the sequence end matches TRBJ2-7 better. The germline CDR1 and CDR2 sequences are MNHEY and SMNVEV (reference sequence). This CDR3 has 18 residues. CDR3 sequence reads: CASSLSRPRLAGSSEQYF. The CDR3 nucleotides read TGTGCCAGCAGTTTATCGCGACCTCGACTAGCGGGGTCAAGCGAGCAGTACTTC.

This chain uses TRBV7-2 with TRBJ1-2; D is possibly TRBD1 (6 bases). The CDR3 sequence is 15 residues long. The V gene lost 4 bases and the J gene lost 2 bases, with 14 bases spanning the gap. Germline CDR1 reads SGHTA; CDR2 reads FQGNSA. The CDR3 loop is CASSSTGTTNYGYTF. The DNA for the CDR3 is TGTGCCAGCAGCTCCACCGGGACAACCAACTATGGCTACACCTTC. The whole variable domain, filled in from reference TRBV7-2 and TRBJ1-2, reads GAGVSQSPSNKVTEKGKDVELRCDPISGHTALYWYRQSLGQGLEFLIYFQGNSAPDKSGLPSDRFSAERTGGSVSTLTIQRTQQEDSAVYLCASSSTGTTNYGYTFGSGTRLTVV.

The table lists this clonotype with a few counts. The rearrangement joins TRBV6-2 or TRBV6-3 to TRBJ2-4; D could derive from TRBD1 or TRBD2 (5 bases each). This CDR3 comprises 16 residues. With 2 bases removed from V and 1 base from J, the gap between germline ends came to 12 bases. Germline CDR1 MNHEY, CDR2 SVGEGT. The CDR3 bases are TGTGCCAGCAGTTACAAGGTAGAGGGGGCCAAAAACATTCAGTACTTC. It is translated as CASSYKVEGAKNIQYF.

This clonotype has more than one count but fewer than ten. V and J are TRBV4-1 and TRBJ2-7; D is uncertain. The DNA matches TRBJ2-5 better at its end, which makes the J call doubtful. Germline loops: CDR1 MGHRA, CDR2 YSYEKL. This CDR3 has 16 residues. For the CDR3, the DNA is TGCGCCAGCAGCCAAGAGACGTCCTCTAAAGGGCCGACCCAGTACTTC. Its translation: CASSQETSSKGPTQYF.

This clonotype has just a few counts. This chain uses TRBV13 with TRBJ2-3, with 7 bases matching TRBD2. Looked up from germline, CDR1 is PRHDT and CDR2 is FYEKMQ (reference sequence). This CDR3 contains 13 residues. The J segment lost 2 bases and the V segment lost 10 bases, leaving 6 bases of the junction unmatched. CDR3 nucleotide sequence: TGTGCCACCAAGACTAGCACCACAGATACGCAGTATTTT. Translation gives CATKTSTTDTQYF.

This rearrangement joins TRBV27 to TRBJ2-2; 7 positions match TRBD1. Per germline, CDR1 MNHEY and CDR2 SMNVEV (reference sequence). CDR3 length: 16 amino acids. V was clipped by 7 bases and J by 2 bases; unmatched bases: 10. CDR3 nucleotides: TGTGCCAGCACCCCGGGACAGATCCTCAACACCGGGGAGCTGTTTTTT. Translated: CASTPGQILNTGELFF.

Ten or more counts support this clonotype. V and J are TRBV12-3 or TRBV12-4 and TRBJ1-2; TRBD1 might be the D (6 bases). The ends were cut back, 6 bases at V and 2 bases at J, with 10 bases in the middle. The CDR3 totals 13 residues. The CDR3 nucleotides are TGTGCCAGCAGCCTTACAGGGAACTATGGCTACACCTTC. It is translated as CASSLTGNYGYTF.

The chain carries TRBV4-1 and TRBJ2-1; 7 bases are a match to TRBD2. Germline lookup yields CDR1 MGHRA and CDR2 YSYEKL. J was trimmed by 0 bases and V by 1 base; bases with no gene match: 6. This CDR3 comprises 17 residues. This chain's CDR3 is CASSQVAGPSSYNEQFF. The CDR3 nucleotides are TGCGCCAGCAGCCAAGTAGCGGGTCCGAGCTCCTACAATGAGCAGTTCTTC.

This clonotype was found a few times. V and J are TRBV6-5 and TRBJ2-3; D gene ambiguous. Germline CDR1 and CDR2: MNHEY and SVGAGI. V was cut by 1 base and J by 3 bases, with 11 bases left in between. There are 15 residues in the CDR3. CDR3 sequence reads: CASSYYTPRTDTQYF. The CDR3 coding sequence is TGTGCCAGCAGTTACTACACGCCGAGGACAGATACGCAGTATTTT.

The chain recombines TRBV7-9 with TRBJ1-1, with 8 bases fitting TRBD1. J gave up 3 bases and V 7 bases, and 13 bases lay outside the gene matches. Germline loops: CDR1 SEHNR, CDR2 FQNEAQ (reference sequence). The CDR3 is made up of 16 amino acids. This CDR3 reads CASNEGQGAPDTEAFF. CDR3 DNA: TGTGCCAGCAACGAAGGACAGGGAGCACCGGACACTGAAGCTTTCTTT.

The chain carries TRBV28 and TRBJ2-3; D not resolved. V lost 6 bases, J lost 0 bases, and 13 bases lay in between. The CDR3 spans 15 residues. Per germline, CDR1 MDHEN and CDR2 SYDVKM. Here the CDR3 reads CASSSTEFSTDTQYF. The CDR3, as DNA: TGTGCCAGCAGCAGCACTGAGTTTAGCACAGATACGCAGTATTTT.

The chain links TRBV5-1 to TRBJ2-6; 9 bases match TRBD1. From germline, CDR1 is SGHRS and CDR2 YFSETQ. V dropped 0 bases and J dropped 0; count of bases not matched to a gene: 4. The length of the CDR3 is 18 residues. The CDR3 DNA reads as TGCGCCAGCAGCTTGGTAGGACAGGGGCGCTCTGGGGCCAACGTCCTGACTTTC. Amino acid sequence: CASSLVGQGRSGANVLTF.

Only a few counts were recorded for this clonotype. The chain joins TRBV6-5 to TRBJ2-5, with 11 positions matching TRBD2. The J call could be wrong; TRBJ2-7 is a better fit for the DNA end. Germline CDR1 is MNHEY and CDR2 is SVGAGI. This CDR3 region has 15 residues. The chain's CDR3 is CASSYGTSGTYEQYF. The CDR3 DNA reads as TGTGCCAGCAGTTACGGGACTAGCGGAACCTACGAGCAGTACTTC.

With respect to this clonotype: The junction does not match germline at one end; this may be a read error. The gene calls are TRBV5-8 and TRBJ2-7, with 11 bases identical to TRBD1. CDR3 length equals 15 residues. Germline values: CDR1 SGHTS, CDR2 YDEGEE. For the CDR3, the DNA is TGTACCAGCAGCTGGGACAGGGGGAGCTCCTACGAGCAGTACTTC. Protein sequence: CTSSWDRGSSYEQYF. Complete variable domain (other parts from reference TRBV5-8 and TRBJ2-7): EAGVTQSPTHLIKTRGQQATLRCSPISGHTSVYWYQQALGLGLQFLLWYDEGEERNRGNFPPRFSGRQFPNYSSELNVNALELEDSALYLCTSSWDRGSSYEQYFGPGTRLTVT.

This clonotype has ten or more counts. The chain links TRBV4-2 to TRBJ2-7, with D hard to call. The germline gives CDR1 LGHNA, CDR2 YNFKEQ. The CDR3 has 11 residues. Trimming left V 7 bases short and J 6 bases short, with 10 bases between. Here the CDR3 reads CASTAAGEQYF. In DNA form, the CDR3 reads TGTGCCAGCACAGCAGCCGGCGAGCAGTACTTC.

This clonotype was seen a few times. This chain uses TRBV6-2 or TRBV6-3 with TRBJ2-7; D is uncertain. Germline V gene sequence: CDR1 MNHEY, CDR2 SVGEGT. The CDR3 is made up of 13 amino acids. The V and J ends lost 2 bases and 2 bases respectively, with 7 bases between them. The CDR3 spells CASSYKTTYEQYF. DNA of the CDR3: TGTGCCAGCAGTTACAAGACAACCTACGAGCAGTACTTC.

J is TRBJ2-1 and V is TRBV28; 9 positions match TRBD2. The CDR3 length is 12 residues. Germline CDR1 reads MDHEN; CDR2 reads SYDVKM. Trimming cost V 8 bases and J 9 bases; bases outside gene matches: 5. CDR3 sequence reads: CASQRGAGEQFF. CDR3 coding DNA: TGTGCCAGCCAGCGGGGGGCGGGTGAGCAGTTCTTC.